The 32 T cell receptor beta chains listed next were all sequenced from one sample in a study of STAT5B mutations in CD4+ large granular lymphocyte leukemia. Here immunoSEQ multiplex PCR was the method, and the copy in TCRdb shows in-frame clones only, minus some. Here the sample spans tens of thousands of clones, 55% to 75% being singletons. Sequencing was carried out using CD4+ T cells from blood buffy coats. All receptors come from a human donor in good health.

This clone has only a few counts. The rearrangement joins TRBV7-2 to TRBJ2-1, with D possibly matching TRBD2 (6 bases). From germline, CDR1 is SGHTA and CDR2 FQGNSA. This CDR3 is built from 16 residues. V shed 6 bases and J shed 0 bases, with 15 bases lying between them. The CDR3 DNA is TGTGCCAGCAGATCCTTAATAGCGGACTCCTACAATGAGCAGTTCTTC. It yields the protein CASRSLIADSYNEQFF.

The gene calls are TRBV7-2 and TRBJ1-5; a possible D gene is TRBD1 (6 bases). CDR3 length: 17 residues. V gave up 1 base and J gave up 3 bases, with 16 bases separating them. CDR1 and CDR2 from the germline V gene are SGHTA and FQGNSA. DNA of the CDR3: TGTGCCAGCAGCTTAGAATGGCCAACAGGGCCCAATCAGCCCCAGCATTTT. It codes for CASSLEWPTGPNQPQHF.

The chain combines TRBV20-1 with TRBJ1-2; D not certain. Trimming left V 5 bases short and J 3 bases short, with 4 bases between. This CDR3 is built from 10 residues. Germline lookup yields CDR1 DFQATT and CDR2 SNEGSKA (reference sequence). The CDR3 here is CSAVDYGYTF. The CDR3 coding sequence is TGCAGTGCTGTAGACTATGGCTACACCTTC.

This chain links TRBV7-8 with TRBJ2-4; possible D gene TRBD1, 5 bases. Germline CDR1 is SGHVS and CDR2 is FQNEAQ. The CDR3 contains 14 residues. V was cut by 1 base and J by 6 bases, with 10 bases left in between. This chain's CDR3 is CASSLGSRGNIQYF. The CDR3 DNA reads as TGTGCCAGCAGCTTAGGTAGTAGGGGAAACATTCAGTACTTC.

The chain joins TRBV2 to TRBJ1-3; D is unresolved. In germline, CDR1 is SNHLY, CDR2 FYNNEI. The CDR3 length is 13 residues. Trimming shortened V by 7 bases and J by 2 bases, and 9 bases separated the two germline ends. CDR3 coding DNA: TGTGCCAGCATAAGGGAGGCTGGAAACACCATATATTTT. It encodes CASIREAGNTIYF.

The V call is TRBV6-5, the J call TRBJ1-4; 7 bases map to TRBD1. This CDR3 has 13 amino acids. Germline assignment: CDR1 MNHEY and CDR2 SVGAGI. V lost 8 bases, J lost 5 bases, and 5 bases stayed unmatched. CDR3 DNA sequence: TGTGCCAGCCAGGGGGTCCCGAATGAAAAACTGTTTTTT. Protein product: CASQGVPNEKLFF.

The V and J genes are TRBV5-1 and TRBJ2-5, with D hard to call. Germline values: CDR1 SGHRS, CDR2 YFSETQ. The ends were cut back, 2 bases at V and 4 bases at J, with 15 bases in the middle. This CDR3 contains 15 residues. CDR3 protein: CASSFGPTSPETQYF. The CDR3 region has the DNA TGCGCCAGCAGCTTTGGACCTACTTCCCCAGAGACCCAGTACTTC.

The rearrangement uses TRBV27 and TRBJ2-1, with 7 bases that match TRBD2. Per the germline V gene, CDR1 is MNHEY and CDR2 is SMNVEV (reference sequence). The CDR3 is 16 residues long. The J segment lost 7 bases and the V segment lost 6 bases, leaving 15 bases of the junction unmatched. The CDR3 DNA reads TGTGCCAGCAGCATAAAGCGGGGACGGGGATCGAATGAGCAGTTCTTC. As protein: CASSIKRGRGSNEQFF.

The J gene is TRBJ2-3, the V gene TRBV5-4, with 8 bases matching TRBD2. The CDR3 has 14 residues. The J segment lost 5 bases and the V segment lost 2 bases, leaving 4 bases of the junction unmatched. Germline V CDR1 and CDR2: SGHNT, YYREEE (reference sequence). The CDR3 loop reads CASSLNGGEDTQYF. In nucleotides, the CDR3 is TGTGCCAGCAGCTTAAACGGGGGGGAAGATACGCAGTATTTT.

Only a few counts were recorded for this clone. The chain carries TRBV7-3 and TRBJ1-1; the match to TRBD1 covers 9 bases. Germline-derived CDR1 and CDR2 are SGHTA and FQGTGA. This CDR3 is 14 amino acids long. Trimming removed 5 bases from V and 2 bases from J; junction bases left unmatched: 3. CDR3 sequence reads: CASSPQGANTEAFF. CDR3 coding DNA: TGTGCCAGCAGCCCACAGGGGGCTAACACTGAAGCTTTCTTT.

The chain is built from TRBV30 and TRBJ1-2, with D hard to call. With 2 bases removed from V and 0 bases from J, the gap between germline ends came to 7 bases. This CDR3 is built from 13 residues. The germline V gene encodes CDR1 GTSNPN and CDR2 SVGIG (reference sequence). The DNA of the CDR3 is TGTGCCTGGAGTCGGCGAGCTAACTATGGCTACACCTTC. This translates into CAWSRRANYGYTF. The full variable domain, its missing parts supplied by reference TRBV30 and TRBJ1-2, is SQTIHQWPATLVQPVGSPLSLECTVEGTSNPNLYWYRQAAGRGLQLLFYSVGIGQISSEVPQNLSASRPQDRQFILSSKKLLLSDSGFYLCAWSRRANYGYTFGSGTRLTVV.

The genes are TRBV4-1 and TRBJ2-3, with TRBD1 matching over 9 bases. Germline CDR1 is MGHRA and CDR2 is YSYEKL. There are 17 residues in the CDR3. Trimming removed 4 bases from V and 4 bases from J; junction bases left unmatched: 12. The CDR3 here is CASSLDRGTGLADTQYF. Here the CDR3 DNA reads TGCGCCAGCAGCCTCGACCGCGGGACAGGGTTGGCAGATACGCAGTATTTT.

The chain is built from TRBV7-9 and TRBJ1-1; maybe TRBD1 (5 bases). Trimming left V 7 bases short and J 4 bases short, with 16 bases between. Per germline, CDR1 SEHNR and CDR2 FQNEAQ (reference sequence). This CDR3 is 14 amino acids long. CDR3 in amino acids: CASIKGRLITEAFF. For the CDR3, the DNA is TGTGCCAGCATAAAGGGGCGCCTCATCACTGAAGCTTTCTTT.

CDR3 amino acids: CASSSGSTDTQYF. DNA for the CDR3: TGCGCCAGCAGCTCTGGGAGCACAGATACGCAGTATTTT. The genes are TRBV5-1 and TRBJ2-3, with D unclear. V shed 3 bases and J shed 0 bases, with 5 bases lying between them. Germline V CDR1 and CDR2: SGHRS, YFSETQ. The CDR3 runs 13 residues.

In this sample, this clone turned up once. The genes are TRBV2 and TRBJ2-7, with D possibly matching TRBD1 (5 bases). V lost 6 bases and J lost 3, with 9 bases in between. This CDR3 spans 12 amino acids. From germline, CDR1 is SNHLY and CDR2 FYNNEI. As DNA, the CDR3 is TGTGCCAGCAGCCACGACAGCTACGAGCAGTACTTC. Amino acid sequence: CASSHDSYEQYF.

This clone rates as medium-sized. The chain is built from TRBV9 and TRBJ2-1, with unresolved D. V was shortened by 0 bases and J by 7 bases, with 8 bases between the two germline ends. CDR3 length: 13 residues. Germline lookup yields CDR1 SGDLS and CDR2 YYNGEE. This chain's CDR3 is CASSVGFTNEQFF. Written as DNA, the CDR3 is TGTGCCAGCAGCGTAGGTTTCACGAATGAGCAGTTCTTC.

This chain links TRBV5-6 with TRBJ1-2, with TRBD1 matching 7 bases. Germline CDR1 SGHDT, CDR2 YYEEEE. This CDR3 has 13 amino acids. With V trimmed by 4 bases and J by 7 bases, 7 bases remained unmatched. DNA for the CDR3: TGTGCCAGCAGCCTCGGGACAGCCCCTGGCTACACCTTC. It yields the protein CASSLGTAPGYTF.

CDR3 coding DNA: TGTGCCAGCAGCCTGCGACTAGCGGGGGCCTTAGATACGCAGTATTTT. It translates to CASSLRLAGALDTQYF. The chain couples TRBV11-2 to TRBJ2-3; 12 bases are a match to TRBD2. The CDR3 totals 16 residues. Per germline, CDR1 SGHAT and CDR2 FQNNGV. After removal of 5 bases from V and 5 bases from J, the junction contained 8 bases not matched to a gene. The whole variable domain, filled in from reference TRBV11-2 and TRBJ2-3, reads EAGVAQSPRYKIIEKRQSVAFWCNPISGHATLYWYQQILGQGPKLLIQFQNNGVVDDSQLPKDRFSAERLKGVDSTLKIQPAKLEDSAVYLCASSLRLAGALDTQYFGPGTRLTVL.

This chain uses TRBV30 with TRBJ1-1; TRBD1 agrees at 7 bases. With 0 bases clipped from V and 10 bases from J, the junction kept 11 bases outside the gene matches. The CDR3 spans 14 residues. CDR1 and CDR2 (germline): GTSNPN, SVGIG (reference sequence). The CDR3 sequence: CAWSVPRTGFGAFF. The DNA for the CDR3 is TGTGCCTGGAGTGTACCCCGGACAGGTTTCGGAGCTTTCTTT.

V and J are TRBV13 and TRBJ1-1, with unresolved D. Germline values: CDR1 PRHDT, CDR2 FYEKMQ (reference sequence). The CDR3 loop spans 13 amino acids. V dropped 2 bases and J dropped 2 bases, with 6 bases sitting between them. CDR3 nucleotide sequence: TGTGCCAGCAGCTTATCGAGAAACACTGAAGCTTTCTTT. Its protein product is CASSLSRNTEAFF.

The CDR3 region has the DNA TGTGCCAGCAGCCAAGGCAGTAGCGGCACAGATACGCAGTATTTT. Translated, it gives CASSQGSSGTDTQYF. This rearrangement joins TRBV4-2 to TRBJ2-3, with a possible D match to TRBD2 (5 bases). The CDR3 spans 15 residues. CDR1 LGHNA and CDR2 YNFKEQ come from the germline V gene. V was clipped by 1 base and J by 1 base, with 9 bases between them.

The chain couples TRBV7-2 to TRBJ1-6; 7 bases line up with TRBD1. The germline V gene has CDR1 SGHTA and CDR2 FQGNSA. CDR3 length equals 16 residues. V trimming: 2 bases; J trimming: 10 bases; junction bases outside the gene matches: 11. The CDR3 DNA reads as TGTGCCAGCAGCTTAAAGGACGGGACAGTAGGATCACCCCTCCACTTT. It specifies CASSLKDGTVGSPLHF.

V and J are TRBV19 and TRBJ1-1; 8 nucleotides line up with TRBD1. The CDR3 covers 14 residues. The ends lost 6 bases at V and 5 bases at J; junction bases unmatched: 8. From germline, CDR1 is LNHDA and CDR2 SQIVND (reference sequence). The CDR3 loop is CASSLRGLETEAFF. The CDR3 nucleotides are TGTGCCAGTAGCCTCAGGGGGCTGGAGACTGAAGCTTTCTTT.

The CDR3 spells CSVVRLSGGPSSYNEQFF. In DNA, the CDR3 is TGCAGCGTTGTGCGACTGTCCGGGGGTCCCAGCTCCTACAATGAGCAGTTCTTC. The V call is TRBV29-1, the J call TRBJ2-1; the D gene is possibly TRBD2 (6 bases). Germline V gene sequence: CDR1 SQVTM, CDR2 ANQGSEA. With 4 bases removed from V and 0 bases from J, the gap between germline ends came to 22 bases. This CDR3 spans 18 amino acids.

The rearrangement links TRBV5-1 to TRBJ2-5; 9 bases fit TRBD1. The V gene end was trimmed by 4 bases and the J gene end by 2 bases; junction bases not matched to a gene: 3. The germline gives CDR1 SGHRS, CDR2 YFSETQ. CDR3 length: 14 amino acids. CDR3 residues: CASSVDRGQETQYF. The CDR3 region has the DNA TGCGCCAGCAGCGTCGACAGGGGGCAAGAGACCCAGTACTTC.

The chain is built from TRBV6-1 and TRBJ2-3, with 8 bases aligning to TRBD2. V dropped 3 bases and J dropped 3; count of bases not matched to a gene: 8. The CDR3 extends over 16 amino acids. Per the germline V gene, CDR1 is MNHNS and CDR2 is SASEGT. Here the CDR3 reads CASSDLYGGGTDTQYF. The CDR3 DNA is TGTGCCAGCAGTGATTTATACGGGGGGGGGACAGATACGCAGTATTTT.

The chain couples TRBV2 to TRBJ1-1; D gene uncertain. Germline-derived CDR1 and CDR2 are SNHLY and FYNNEI. V was clipped by 6 bases and J by 4 bases, with 15 bases between them. The CDR3 is 14 amino acids. The CDR3 reads CASSPRKGFTEAFF. In DNA form, the CDR3 reads TGTGCCAGCAGCCCCAGAAAGGGCTTCACTGAAGCTTTCTTT. Full variable domain (outside the CDR3, taken from reference TRBV2 and TRBJ1-1): EPEVTQTPSHQVTQMGQEVILRCVPISNHLYFYWYRQILGQKVEFLVSFYNNEISEKSEIFDDQFSVERPDGSNFTLKIRSTKLEDSAMYFCASSPRKGFTEAFFGQGTRLTVV.

V and J are TRBV6-5 and TRBJ2-4; D is possibly TRBD1 (6 bases). Trimming shortened V by 10 bases and J by 6 bases, and 16 bases separated the two germline ends. The V gene's germline CDR1 is MNHEY and CDR2 SVGAGI. The CDR3 extends over 13 amino acids. CDR3 region: CAITGRPSNIQYF. The CDR3 DNA is TGTGCCATTACAGGGCGCCCGTCAAACATTCAGTACTTC.

CDR3 sequence (DNA): TGTGCCACCTCGAGCGGCACAACAACAAGTTCACCCCTCCACTTT. Translating it yields CATSSGTTTSSPLHF. The V gene is TRBV7-8, the J gene TRBJ1-6; no clear D. The V gene's germline CDR1 is SGHVS and CDR2 FQNEAQ. The CDR3 extends over 15 amino acids. V was cut by 10 bases and J by 9 bases, with 22 bases left in between.

V gene TRBV5-1 combines with J gene TRBJ2-7; 8 bases match TRBD1. In germline, CDR1 is SGHRS, CDR2 YFSETQ. The junction had 7 bases not matched to a gene; V was cut back by 0 bases and J by 5 bases. The CDR3 runs to 15 residues. Here the CDR3 reads CASSLVGRGRDEQYF. CDR3 DNA: TGCGCCAGCAGCTTGGTCGGCAGGGGGCGAGACGAGCAGTACTTC. Full variable domain (rest looked up from reference TRBV5-1 and TRBJ2-7): KAGVTQTPRYLIKTRGQQVTLSCSPISGHRSVSWYQQTPGQGLQFLFEYFSETQRNKGNFPGRFSGRQFSNSRSEMNVSTLELGDSALYLCASSLVGRGRDEQYFGPGTRLTVT.

The CDR3 DNA follows: TGTGCCAGCAGTTACTCTTCGGACGGGGGACTGTTTTTT. It translates to CASSYSSDGGLFF. The V call is TRBV6-6, the J call TRBJ1-4, with D perhaps matching TRBD1 (5 bases). CDR3 size: 13 residues. The V end lost 0 bases, the J end lost 13 bases, and 12 bases lay between the germline ends. Germline lookup yields CDR1 MNHNY and CDR2 SVGAGI (reference sequence).

This chain uses TRBV11-1 with TRBJ2-7, with a possible D match to TRBD1 (6 bases). Germline CDR1 and CDR2: SGHAT and FQDESV (reference sequence). Trimming pared 5 bases from V and 4 bases from J, leaving 18 bases between. This CDR3 has 15 residues. DNA for the CDR3: TGTGCCAGCAGCATCGGTCTGGGACACCTTTACGAGCAGTACTTC. Translation gives CASSIGLGHLYEQYF.